The present TCR beta chain was sequenced within a study of T cell repertoires and Cas9 in healthy adults (dated by TCRdb to the late 2010s). For context, the study as a whole: Within the CD4 and CD8 compartments, SpCas9-reactive T cells were assessed for multi-effector potency, cytotoxicity and lineage determination. The study looked at preexisting T cell immunity to the Streptococcus pyogenes Cas9 nuclease (SpCas9), which is used in CRISPR gene editing. Overall study results and their limits: In vitro, the proliferation and function of SpCas9-reactive effector T cells were reported to be mitigated by SpCas9-reactive regulatory T cells.

Note on this clone: Its antigen remains unidentified. No much larger clone exists at a distance of one base, and base qualities are not known.

The library was produced with the immunoSEQ multiplex PCR assay. TCRdb provides this immuneACCESS table in a form limited to in-frame rearrangements. Some clones are lacking; in checked studies, under half of them reflect an unresolved V gene, and why the rest are absent is not known. A total of about 14,000 clones appear in this sample, roughly nine tenths of them only once. The top ten clonotypes cover roughly 1.5% of the sample. The cysteine opens and the phenylalanine closes a CDR3 of 17 amino acids. The CDR3 DNA has 51 bases and is translated from base 1. V gives up 0 bases and J gives up 6 bases, and the segment between their germline ends measures 19 bases. Via the germline V gene, CDR1 is LGHNA and CDR2 YSLEER. Healthy humans served as the donors.

The receptor comes from a human donor in good health. The chain is made from TRBV4-3 and TRBJ2-3; the D region may be TRBD1 or TRBD2, each matching 5 bases equally. The sequencing sample was made of Tregs (CD4+, CD25+, CD127-, CD137-, CD154-) from PBMCs; culture status not recorded. The DNA sequence reads TGCGCCAGCAGCCAAGATCTAGCCCCGTGGGGGTTTGATACGCAGTATTTT. It translates to CASSQDLAPWGFDTQYF.